This T cell receptor beta chain was obtained from a study of OX40 agonist ivuxolimab in advanced cancers. Overall study context: An anti-OX40 (CD134) antibody with agonistic activity, ivuxolimab, was administered to patients. Cohort: approximately 79% men, mean age approximately 66, aged about 23 to 80. Prior therapy, whether anti-PD-1, anti-PD-L1 or anti-CTLA-4, was allowed, and approximately 40% had some. Whole-study results and caveats: Certain nonresponders likewise exhibited a low normalized T-cell clonal expansion.

The V end was cut by 3 bases, the J end by 4 bases, with 24 bases between. The CDR3 covers 18 residues. Germline-derived CDR1 and CDR2 are LNHDA and SQIVND (reference sequence). Clones were read by immunoSEQ multiplex PCR, and TCRdb kept only the in-frame ones, dropping some. The sample has around 78,000 clones; over 70% are singletons. As to this clone: The antigen is not known.

This receptor was identified in an adult with an advanced solid tumor such as melanoma, head and neck, liver or kidney cancer. This material consisted of CD4+ or CD8+ T cells sorted from blood, taken in a trial of the OX40 agonist ivuxolimab. The chain uses TRBV19 and TRBJ1-1; D might be TRBD1 (5 bases). The CDR3, as DNA: TGTGCCAGTAGTATTCAGGGTGTTGTGGGGGGAATCAGCACTGAAGCTTTCTTT. Encoded protein: CASSIQGVVGGISTEAFF.